This TCR beta chain was sequenced during a study of blood T cell repertoires in COVID-19. Turning to the study itself: The cDNA or gDNA used as material had been derived from T cells, B-cell-depleted T cells, or PBMCs.

Original processing notes: Nucleated cell number was recorded as an estimate derived from reference gene primer amplification. Only in-frame clones appear in the TCRdb table, and some are missing; sequencing was by immunoSEQ multiplex PCR. V and J calls plus clone size are reproduced from that table; the DNA served to infer D and trimming. The data contain roughly 300,000 clones, just over 90% of them singletons. Per germline, CDR1 LNHDA and CDR2 SQIVND (reference sequence). The J segment lost 3 bases and the V segment lost 6 bases, leaving 5 bases of the junction unmatched. This CDR3 contains 14 residues.

Sequenced material: PBMCs or T cells enriched from blood (not recorded which). The receptor comes from a woman aged 40 to 50 with acute COVID-19. The chain is built from TRBV19 and TRBJ1-2; TRBD1 matches 9 bases. In DNA form, the CDR3 reads TGTGCCAGTAGACGGGACAGGGATTACTATGGCTACACCTTC. This encodes CASRRDRDYYGYTF.